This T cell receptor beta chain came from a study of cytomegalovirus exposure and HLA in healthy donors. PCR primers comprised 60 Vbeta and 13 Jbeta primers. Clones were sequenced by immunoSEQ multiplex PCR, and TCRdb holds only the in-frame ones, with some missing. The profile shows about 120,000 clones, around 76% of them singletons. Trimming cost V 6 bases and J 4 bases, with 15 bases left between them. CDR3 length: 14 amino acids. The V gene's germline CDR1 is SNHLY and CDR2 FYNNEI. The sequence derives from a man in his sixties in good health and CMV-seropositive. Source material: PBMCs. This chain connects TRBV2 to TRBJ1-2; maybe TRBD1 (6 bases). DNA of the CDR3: TGTGCCAGCAGCCTGGCGGACAGCCTCTATGGCTACACCTTC. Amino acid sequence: CASSLADSLYGYTF.